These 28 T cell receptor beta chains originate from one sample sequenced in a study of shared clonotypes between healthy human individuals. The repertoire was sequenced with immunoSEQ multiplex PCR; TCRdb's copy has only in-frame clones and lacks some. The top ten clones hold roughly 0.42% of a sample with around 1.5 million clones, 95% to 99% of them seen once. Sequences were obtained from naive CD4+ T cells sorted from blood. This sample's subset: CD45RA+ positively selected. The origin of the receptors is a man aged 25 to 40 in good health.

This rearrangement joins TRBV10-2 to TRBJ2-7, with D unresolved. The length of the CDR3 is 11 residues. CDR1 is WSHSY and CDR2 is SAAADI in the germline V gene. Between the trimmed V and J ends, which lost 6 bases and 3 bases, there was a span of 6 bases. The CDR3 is CASSLDYEQYF. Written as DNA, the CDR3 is TGCGCCAGCAGCCTCGACTACGAGCAGTACTTC.

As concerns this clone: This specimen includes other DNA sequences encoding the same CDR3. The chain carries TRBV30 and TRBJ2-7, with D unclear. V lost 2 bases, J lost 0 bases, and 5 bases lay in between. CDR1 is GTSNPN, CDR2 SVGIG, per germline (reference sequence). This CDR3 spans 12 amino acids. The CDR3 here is CAWSLGSYEQYF. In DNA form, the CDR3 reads TGTGCCTGGAGTCTAGGCTCCTACGAGCAGTACTTC.

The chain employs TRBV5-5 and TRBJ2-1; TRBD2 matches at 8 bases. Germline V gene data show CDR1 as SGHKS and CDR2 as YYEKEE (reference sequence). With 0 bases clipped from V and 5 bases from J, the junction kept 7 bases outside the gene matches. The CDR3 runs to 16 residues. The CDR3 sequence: CASSLGWAGGHNEQFF. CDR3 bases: TGTGCCAGCAGCTTGGGGTGGGCGGGAGGTCACAATGAGCAGTTCTTC.

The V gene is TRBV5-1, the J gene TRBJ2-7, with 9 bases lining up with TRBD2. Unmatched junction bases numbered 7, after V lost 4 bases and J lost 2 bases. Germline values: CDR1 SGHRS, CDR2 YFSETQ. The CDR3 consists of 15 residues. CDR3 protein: CASSPLAGIPYEQYF. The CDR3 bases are TGCGCCAGCAGCCCGCTAGCGGGAATCCCCTACGAGCAGTACTTC.

CDR3 in amino acids: CAISVLGQGSGYTF. The CDR3 DNA sequence: TGTGCCATCAGTGTATTAGGACAGGGCAGTGGCTACACCTTC. The rearrangement joins TRBV10-3 to TRBJ1-2; 8 bases line up with TRBD1. The CDR3 extends over 14 amino acids. Per germline, CDR1 ENHRY and CDR2 SYGVKD. J gave up 7 bases and V 4 bases, and 8 bases lay outside the gene matches.

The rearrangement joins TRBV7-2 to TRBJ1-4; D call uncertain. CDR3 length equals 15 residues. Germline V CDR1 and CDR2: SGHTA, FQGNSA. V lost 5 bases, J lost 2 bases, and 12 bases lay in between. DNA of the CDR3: TGTGCCAGCAGCCAAACCGGGCCTACTAATGAAAAACTGTTTTTT. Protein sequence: CASSQTGPTNEKLFF. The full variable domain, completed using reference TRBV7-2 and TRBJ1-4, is GAGVSQSPSNKVTEKGKDVELRCDPISGHTALYWYRQSLGQGLEFLIYFQGNSAPDKSGLPSDRFSAERTGGSVSTLTIQRTQQEDSAVYLCASSQTGPTNEKLFFGSGTQLSVL.

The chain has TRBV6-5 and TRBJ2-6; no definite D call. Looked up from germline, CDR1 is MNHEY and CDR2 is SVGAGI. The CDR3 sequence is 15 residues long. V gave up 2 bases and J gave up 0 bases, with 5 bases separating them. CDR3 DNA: TGTGCCAGCAGTTACGGGTACTCTGGGGCCAACGTCCTGACTTTC. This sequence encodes CASSYGYSGANVLTF.

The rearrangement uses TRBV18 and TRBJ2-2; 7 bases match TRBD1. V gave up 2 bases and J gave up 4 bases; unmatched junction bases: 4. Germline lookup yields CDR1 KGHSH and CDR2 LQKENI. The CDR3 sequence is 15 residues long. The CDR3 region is CASSPEGQFTGELFF. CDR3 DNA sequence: TGTGCCAGCTCACCAGAGGGACAGTTCACCGGGGAGCTGTTTTTT.

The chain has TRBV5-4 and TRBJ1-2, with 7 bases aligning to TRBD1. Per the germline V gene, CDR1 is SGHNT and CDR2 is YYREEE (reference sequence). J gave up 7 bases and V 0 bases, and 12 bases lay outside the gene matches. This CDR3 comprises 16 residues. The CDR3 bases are TGTGCCAGCAGCTTGGAGGCCGGGGACAGAGACGGTGGCTACACCTTC. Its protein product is CASSLEAGDRDGGYTF.

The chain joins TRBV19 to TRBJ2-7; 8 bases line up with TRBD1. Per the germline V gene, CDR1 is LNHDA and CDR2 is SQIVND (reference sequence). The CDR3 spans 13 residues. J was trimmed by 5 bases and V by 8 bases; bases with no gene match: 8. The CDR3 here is CASSTGGFNEQYF. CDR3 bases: TGTGCCAGTTCTACAGGGGGATTCAACGAGCAGTACTTC. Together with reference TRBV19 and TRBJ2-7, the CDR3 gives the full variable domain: DGGITQSPKYLFRKEGQNVTLSCEQNLNHDAMYWYRQDPGQGLRLIYYSQIVNDFQKGDIAEGYSVSREKKESFPLTVTSAQKNPTAFYLCASSTGGFNEQYFGPGTRLTVT.

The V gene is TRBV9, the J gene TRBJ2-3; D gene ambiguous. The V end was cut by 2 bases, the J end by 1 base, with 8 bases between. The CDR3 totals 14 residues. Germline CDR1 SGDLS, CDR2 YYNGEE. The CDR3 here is CASSVKVGTDTQYF. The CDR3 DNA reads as TGTGCCAGCAGCGTCAAGGTCGGCACAGATACGCAGTATTTT. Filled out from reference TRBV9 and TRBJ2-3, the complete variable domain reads DSGVTQTPKHLITATGQRVTLRCSPRSGDLSVYWYQQSLDQGLQFLIQYYNGEERAKGNILERFSAQQFPDLHSELNLSSLELGDSALYFCASSVKVGTDTQYFGPGTRLTVL.

The CDR3 DNA reads TGTGCCAGCAGTGACGGACAGGGGGCCTACAATGAGCAGTTCTTC. Translated, it gives CASSDGQGAYNEQFF. This chain connects TRBV25-1 to TRBJ2-1; 10 bases are a match to TRBD1. The CDR3 extends over 15 amino acids. The junction had 1 base not matched to a gene; V was cut back by 3 bases and J by 2 bases. CDR1 and CDR2 (germline): MGHDK, SYGVNS.

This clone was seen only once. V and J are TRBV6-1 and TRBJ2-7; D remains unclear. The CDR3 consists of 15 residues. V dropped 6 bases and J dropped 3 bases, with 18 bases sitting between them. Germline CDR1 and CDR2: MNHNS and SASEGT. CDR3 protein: CASRRQLRPDYEQYF. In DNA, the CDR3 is TGTGCCAGCAGGCGCCAACTTCGTCCCGACTACGAGCAGTACTTC.

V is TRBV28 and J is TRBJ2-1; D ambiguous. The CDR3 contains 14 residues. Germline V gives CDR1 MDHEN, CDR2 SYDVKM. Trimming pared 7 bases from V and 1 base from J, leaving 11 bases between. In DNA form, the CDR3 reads TGTGCCAGCAAGGGCGGAACATCCTACAATGAGCAGTTCTTC. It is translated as CASKGGTSYNEQFF.

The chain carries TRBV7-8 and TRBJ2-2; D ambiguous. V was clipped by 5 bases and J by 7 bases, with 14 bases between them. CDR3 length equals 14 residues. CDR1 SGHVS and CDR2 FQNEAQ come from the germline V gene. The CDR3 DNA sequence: TGTGCCAGCAGCCTAGTTGATTCTGGCGGGGAGCTGTTTTTT. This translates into CASSLVDSGGELFF.

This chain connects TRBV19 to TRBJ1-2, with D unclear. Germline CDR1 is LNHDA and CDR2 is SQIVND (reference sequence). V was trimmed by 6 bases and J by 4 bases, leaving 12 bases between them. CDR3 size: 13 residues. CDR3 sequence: CASRRSSTYGYTF. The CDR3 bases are TGTGCCAGTAGGCGGAGTTCCACCTATGGCTACACCTTC.

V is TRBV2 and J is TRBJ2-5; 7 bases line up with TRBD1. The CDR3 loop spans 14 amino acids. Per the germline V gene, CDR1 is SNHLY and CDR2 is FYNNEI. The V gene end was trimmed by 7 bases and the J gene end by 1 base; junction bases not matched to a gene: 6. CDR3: CASKDWTGQETQYF. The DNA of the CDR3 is TGTGCCAGCAAGGACTGGACAGGCCAAGAGACCCAGTACTTC.

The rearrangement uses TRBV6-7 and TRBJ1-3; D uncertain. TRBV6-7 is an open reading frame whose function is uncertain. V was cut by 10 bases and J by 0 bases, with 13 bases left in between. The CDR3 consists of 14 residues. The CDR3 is CATRGSRSGNTIYF. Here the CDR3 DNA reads TGTGCCACCCGAGGGTCCCGCTCTGGAAACACCATATATTTT.

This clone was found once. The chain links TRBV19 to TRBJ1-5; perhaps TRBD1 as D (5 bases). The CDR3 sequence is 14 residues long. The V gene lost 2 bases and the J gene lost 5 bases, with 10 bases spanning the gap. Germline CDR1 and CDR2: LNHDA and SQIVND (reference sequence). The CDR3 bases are TGTGCCAGTAGTATATGGGGCATAGATCAGCCCCAGCATTTT. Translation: CASSIWGIDQPQHF.

CDR3 nucleotide sequence: TGTGCCAGCAGCCAAGAAGGCGACAATGAGCAGTTCTTC. Protein: CASSQEGDNEQFF. The chain joins TRBV4-2 to TRBJ2-1; D uncertain. The CDR3 sequence is 13 residues long. CDR1 LGHNA and CDR2 YNFKEQ come from the germline V gene. The V and J ends lost 0 bases and 5 bases respectively, with 5 bases between them.

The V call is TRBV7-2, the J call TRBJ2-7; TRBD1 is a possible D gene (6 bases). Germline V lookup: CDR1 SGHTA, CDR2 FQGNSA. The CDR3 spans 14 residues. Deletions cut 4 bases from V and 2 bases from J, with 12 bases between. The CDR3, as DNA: TGTGCCAGCAGCTATCGGACAGAAACCTACGAGCAGTACTTC. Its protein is CASSYRTETYEQYF.

In DNA, the CDR3 is TGTGCCAGCAGCTCCCCTAGGGGGTCATCGAGGTATCAGCCCCAGCATTTT. Translation: CASSSPRGSSRYQPQHF. The V call is TRBV28, the J call TRBJ1-5; tentatively, D is TRBD1 (6 bases). Per germline, CDR1 MDHEN and CDR2 SYDVKM. The CDR3 loop spans 17 amino acids. V was trimmed by 6 bases and J by 5 bases, leaving 23 bases between them.

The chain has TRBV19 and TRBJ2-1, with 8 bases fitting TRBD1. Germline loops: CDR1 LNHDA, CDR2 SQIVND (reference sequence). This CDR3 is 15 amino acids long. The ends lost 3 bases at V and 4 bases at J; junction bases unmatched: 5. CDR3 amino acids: CASSIWNRGYNEQFF. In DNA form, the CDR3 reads TGTGCCAGTAGTATTTGGAACAGGGGGTACAATGAGCAGTTCTTC.

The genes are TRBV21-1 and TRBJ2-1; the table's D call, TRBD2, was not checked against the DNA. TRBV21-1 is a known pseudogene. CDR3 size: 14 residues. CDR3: CASRRPVRLHEQFF. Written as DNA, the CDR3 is TGTGCCAGCAGGAGGCCAGTGCGCCTCCATGAGCAGTTCTTC.

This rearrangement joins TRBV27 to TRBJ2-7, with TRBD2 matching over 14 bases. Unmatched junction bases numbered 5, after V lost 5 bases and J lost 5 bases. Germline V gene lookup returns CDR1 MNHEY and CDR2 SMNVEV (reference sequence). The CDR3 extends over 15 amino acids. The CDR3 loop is CASSRKGLAGDEQYF. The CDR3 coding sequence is TGTGCCAGCAGTCGGAAGGGACTAGCGGGAGACGAGCAGTACTTC.

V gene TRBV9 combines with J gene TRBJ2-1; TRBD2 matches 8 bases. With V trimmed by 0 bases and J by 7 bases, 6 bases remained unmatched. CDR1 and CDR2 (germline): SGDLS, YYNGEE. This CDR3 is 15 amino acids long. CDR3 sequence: CASSVVGLVGNEQFF. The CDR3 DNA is TGTGCCAGCAGCGTAGTGGGACTAGTGGGTAATGAGCAGTTCTTC.

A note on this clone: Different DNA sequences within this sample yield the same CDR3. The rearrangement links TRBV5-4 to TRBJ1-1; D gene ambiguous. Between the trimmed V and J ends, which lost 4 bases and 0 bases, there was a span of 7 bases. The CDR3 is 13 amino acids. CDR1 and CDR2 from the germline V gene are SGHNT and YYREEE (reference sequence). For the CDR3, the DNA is TGTGCCAGCAGCGTGACGGTGAACACTGAAGCTTTCTTT. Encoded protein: CASSVTVNTEAFF.

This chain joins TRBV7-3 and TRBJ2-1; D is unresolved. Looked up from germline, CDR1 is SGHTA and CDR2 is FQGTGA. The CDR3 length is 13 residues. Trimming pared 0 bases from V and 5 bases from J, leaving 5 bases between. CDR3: CASSLTLNNEQFF. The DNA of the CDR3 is TGTGCCAGCAGCTTAACGTTAAACAATGAGCAGTTCTTC.